Each of the 9 T cell receptor beta chains below was sequenced from the same sample in a study of blood T cell repertoires in COVID-19. Generated by immunoSEQ multiplex PCR, the TCRdb table keeps only in-frame clones and is missing some. The table records about 70,000 clones, around nine tenths of them present only once. Sequencing was carried out using peripheral blood. The source of these receptors is a human donor in a cohort sampled during active COVID-19.

The chain carries TRBV7-2 and TRBJ1-5; 8 nucleotides agree with TRBD1. V dropped 5 bases and J dropped 7; count of bases not matched to a gene: 7. Germline loops: CDR1 SGHTA, CDR2 FQGNSA. CDR3 size: 14 residues. The CDR3 bases are TGTGCCAGCAGCCCTACAGGGGGGTGGCAGCCCCAGCATTTT. This codes for CASSPTGGWQPQHF.

The chain couples TRBV19 to TRBJ1-2, with TRBD1 identical over 11 bases. The junction had 3 bases not matched to a gene; V was cut back by 3 bases and J by 6 bases. Germline V lookup: CDR1 LNHDA, CDR2 SQIVND (reference sequence). CDR3 length: 14 amino acids. The CDR3 nucleotides read TGTGCCAGTAGTATGAGGGACAGGGGGAATGGCTACACCTTC. Residues: CASSMRDRGNGYTF.

The chain joins TRBV30 to TRBJ1-1, with D perhaps TRBD1 (6 bases). Trimming stripped 3 bases from V and 1 base from J, with 9 bases between. The germline V gene has CDR1 GTSNPN and CDR2 SVGIG (reference sequence). CDR3 size: 13 residues. This chain's CDR3 is CAWRPGQNTEAFF. The CDR3 coding sequence is TGTGCCTGGAGACCGGGACAGAACACTGAAGCTTTCTTT.

This rearrangement joins TRBV3-1 (or the pseudogene TRBV3-2) to TRBJ2-7, with D tentatively TRBD1 (6 bases). CDR3 length: 15 amino acids. Looked up from germline, CDR1 is LGHDT and CDR2 is YNNKEL (reference sequence). V gave up 0 bases and J gave up 7 bases, with 16 bases separating them. The CDR3 DNA follows: TGTGCCAGCAGCCAAGATGGGTTCAGGGGAGTTGAGCAGTACTTC. Amino acids: CASSQDGFRGVEQYF.

The CDR3 sequence: CSASTSGSSETQYF. CDR3 nucleotides: TGCAGTGCAAGTACTAGCGGGAGTTCGGAGACCCAGTACTTC. This chain connects TRBV20-1 to TRBJ2-5; TRBD2 matches 11 bases. This CDR3 comprises 14 residues. Germline lookup yields CDR1 DFQATT and CDR2 SNEGSKA (reference sequence). Germline trimming cut 6 bases from V and 5 bases from J; bases unmatched to any gene: 8.

The V and J genes are TRBV18 and TRBJ1-3; no clear D. The CDR3 length is 12 residues. Trimming took 5 bases from V and 4 from J, leaving 6 bases between them. Germline loops: CDR1 KGHSH, CDR2 LQKENI. DNA for the CDR3: TGTGCCAGCTCATCTAGAGGAAACACCATATATTTT. As protein: CASSSRGNTIYF.

The rearrangement uses TRBV6-5 and TRBJ2-7, with TRBD2 matching over 8 bases. Looked up from germline, CDR1 is MNHEY and CDR2 is SVGAGI. This CDR3 comprises 13 residues. V was pared by 7 bases and J by 3 bases, with 5 bases of the junction left unmatched. CDR3 sequence (DNA): TGTGCCAGCAACGCAGGGACTAGCTACGAGCAGTACTTC. Amino acid sequence: CASNAGTSYEQYF.

The gene calls are TRBV4-3 and TRBJ2-1; perhaps TRBD2 as D (6 bases). This CDR3 is 18 amino acids long. V was trimmed by 0 bases and J by 5 bases, leaving 20 bases between them. Germline loops: CDR1 LGHNA, CDR2 YSLEER. The CDR3 region is CASSQEGMGGLFNNEQFF. The CDR3 DNA reads TGCGCCAGCAGCCAAGAAGGGATGGGGGGATTATTTAACAATGAGCAGTTCTTC.

The chain employs TRBV2 and TRBJ2-3; TRBD2 aligns across 11 bases. The germline CDR1 and CDR2 sequences are SNHLY and FYNNEI. The V gene end was trimmed by 3 bases and the J gene end by 3 bases; junction bases not matched to a gene: 5. The CDR3 has 16 residues. For the CDR3, the DNA is TGTGCCAGCAGTGACTTTTCTAGCGGGAGGACAGATACGCAGTATTTT. Its protein product is CASSDFSSGRTDTQYF.